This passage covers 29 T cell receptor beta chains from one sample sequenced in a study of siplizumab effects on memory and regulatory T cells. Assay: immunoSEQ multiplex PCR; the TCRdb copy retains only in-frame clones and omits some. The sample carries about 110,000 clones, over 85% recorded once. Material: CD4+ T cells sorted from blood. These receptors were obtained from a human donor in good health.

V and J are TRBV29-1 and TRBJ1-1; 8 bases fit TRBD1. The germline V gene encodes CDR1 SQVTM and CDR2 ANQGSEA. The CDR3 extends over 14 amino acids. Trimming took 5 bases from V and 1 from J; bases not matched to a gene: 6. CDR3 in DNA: TGCAGCGTTCGATTACAGGGGGGGAACACTGAAGCTTTCTTT. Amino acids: CSVRLQGGNTEAFF.

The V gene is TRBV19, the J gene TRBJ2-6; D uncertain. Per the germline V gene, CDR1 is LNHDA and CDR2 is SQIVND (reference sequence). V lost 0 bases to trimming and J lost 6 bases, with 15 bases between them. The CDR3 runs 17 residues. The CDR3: CASSIDYRQGLANVLTF. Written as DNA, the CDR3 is TGTGCCAGTAGTATAGATTATAGGCAAGGCTTGGCCAACGTCCTGACTTTC. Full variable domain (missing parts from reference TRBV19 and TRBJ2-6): DGGITQSPKYLFRKEGQNVTLSCEQNLNHDAMYWYRQDPGQGLRLIYYSQIVNDFQKGDIAEGYSVSREKKESFPLTVTSAQKNPTAFYLCASSIDYRQGLANVLTFGAGSRLTVL.

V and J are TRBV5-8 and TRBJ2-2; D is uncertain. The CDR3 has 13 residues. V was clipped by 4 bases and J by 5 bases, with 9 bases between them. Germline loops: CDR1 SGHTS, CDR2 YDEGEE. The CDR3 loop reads CASSLEETGELFF. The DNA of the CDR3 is TGTGCCAGCAGCCTAGAGGAAACCGGGGAGCTGTTTTTT.

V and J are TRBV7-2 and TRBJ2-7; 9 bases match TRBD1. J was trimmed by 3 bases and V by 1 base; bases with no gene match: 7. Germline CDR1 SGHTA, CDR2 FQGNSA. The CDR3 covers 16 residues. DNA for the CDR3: TGTGCCAGCAGCTTAGGTTCCGGGACAGGGTTCTACGAGCAGTACTTC. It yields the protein CASSLGSGTGFYEQYF.

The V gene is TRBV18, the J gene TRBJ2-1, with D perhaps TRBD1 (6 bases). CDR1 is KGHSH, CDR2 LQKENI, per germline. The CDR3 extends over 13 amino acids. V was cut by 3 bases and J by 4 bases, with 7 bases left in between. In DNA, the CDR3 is TGTGCCAGCTCACCGGACAGTTACAATGAGCAGTTCTTC. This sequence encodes CASSPDSYNEQFF.

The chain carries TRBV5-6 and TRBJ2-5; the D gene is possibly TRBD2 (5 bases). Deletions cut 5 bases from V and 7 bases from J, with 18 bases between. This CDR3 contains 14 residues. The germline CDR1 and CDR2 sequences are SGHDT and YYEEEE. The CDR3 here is CASSPSRVWGTQYF. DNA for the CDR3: TGTGCCAGCAGTCCTTCGAGGGTTTGGGGGACCCAGTACTTC. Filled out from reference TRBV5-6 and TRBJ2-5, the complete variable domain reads DAGVTQSPTHLIKTRGQQVTLRCSPKSGHDTVSWYQQALGQGPQFIFQYYEEEERQRGNFPDRFSGHQFPNYSSELNVNALLLGDSALYLCASSPSRVWGTQYFGPGTRLLVL.

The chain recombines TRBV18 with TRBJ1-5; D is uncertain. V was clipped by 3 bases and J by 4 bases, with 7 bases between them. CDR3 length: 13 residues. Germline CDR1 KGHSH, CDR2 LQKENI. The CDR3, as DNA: TGTGCCAGCTCACCGGGTCAAAATCAGCCCCAGCATTTT. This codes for CASSPGQNQPQHF.

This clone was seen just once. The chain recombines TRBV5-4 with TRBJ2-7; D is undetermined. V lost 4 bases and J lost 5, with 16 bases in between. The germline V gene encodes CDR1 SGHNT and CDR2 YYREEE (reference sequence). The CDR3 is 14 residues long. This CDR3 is CASSGGRTRDEQYF. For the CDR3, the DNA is TGTGCCAGCAGCGGCGGCCGGACCCGGGACGAGCAGTACTTC. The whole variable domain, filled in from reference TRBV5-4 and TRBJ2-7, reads ETGVTQSPTHLIKTRGQQVTLRCSSQSGHNTVSWYQQALGQGPQFIFQYYREEENGRGNFPPRFSGLQFPNYSSELNVNALELDDSALYLCASSGGRTRDEQYFGPGTRLTVT.

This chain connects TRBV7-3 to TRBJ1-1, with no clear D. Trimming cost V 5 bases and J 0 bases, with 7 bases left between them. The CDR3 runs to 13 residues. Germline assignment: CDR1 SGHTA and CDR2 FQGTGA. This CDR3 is CASSPQMNTEAFF. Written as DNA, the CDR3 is TGTGCCAGCAGCCCCCAGATGAACACTGAAGCTTTCTTT.

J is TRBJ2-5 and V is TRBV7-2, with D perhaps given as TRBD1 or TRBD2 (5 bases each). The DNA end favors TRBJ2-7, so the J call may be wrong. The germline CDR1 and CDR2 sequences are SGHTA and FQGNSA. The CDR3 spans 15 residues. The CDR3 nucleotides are TGTGCCAGCAGCTTAGCTGGGACGGAAGCCTACGAGCAGTACTTC. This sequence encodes CASSLAGTEAYEQYF.

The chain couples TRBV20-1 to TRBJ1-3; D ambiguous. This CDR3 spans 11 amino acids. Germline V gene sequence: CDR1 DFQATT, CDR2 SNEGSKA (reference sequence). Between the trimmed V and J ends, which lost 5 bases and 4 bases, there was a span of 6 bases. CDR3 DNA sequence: TGCAGTGCTTTAAACGGAAACACCATATATTTT. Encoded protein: CSALNGNTIYF.

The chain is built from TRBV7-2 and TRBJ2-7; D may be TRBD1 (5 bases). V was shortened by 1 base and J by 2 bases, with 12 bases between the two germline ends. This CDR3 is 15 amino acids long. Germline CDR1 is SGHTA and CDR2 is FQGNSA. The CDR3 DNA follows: TGTGCCAGCAGCTTAGAACAAGGGGTAACCTACGAGCAGTACTTC. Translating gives CASSLEQGVTYEQYF.

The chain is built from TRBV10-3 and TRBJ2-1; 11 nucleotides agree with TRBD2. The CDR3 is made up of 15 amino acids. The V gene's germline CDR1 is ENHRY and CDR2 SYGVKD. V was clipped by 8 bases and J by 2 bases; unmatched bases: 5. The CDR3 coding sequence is TGTGCCATCCGGGGGACTAGCGGTCCCTACAATGAGCAGTTCTTC. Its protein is CAIRGTSGPYNEQFF.

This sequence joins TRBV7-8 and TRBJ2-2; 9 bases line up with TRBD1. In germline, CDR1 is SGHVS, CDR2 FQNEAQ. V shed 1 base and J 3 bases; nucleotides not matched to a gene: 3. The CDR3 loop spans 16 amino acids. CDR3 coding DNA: TGTGCCAGCAGCTTAGGAGACAGGGGGTACACCGGGGAGCTGTTTTTT. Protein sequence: CASSLGDRGYTGELFF. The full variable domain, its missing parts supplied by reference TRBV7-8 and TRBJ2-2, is GAGVSQSPRYKVAKRGQDVALRCDPISGHVSLFWYQQALGQGPEFLTYFQNEAQLDKSGLPSDRFFAERPEGSVSTLKIQRTQQEDSAVYLCASSLGDRGYTGELFFGEGSRLTVL.

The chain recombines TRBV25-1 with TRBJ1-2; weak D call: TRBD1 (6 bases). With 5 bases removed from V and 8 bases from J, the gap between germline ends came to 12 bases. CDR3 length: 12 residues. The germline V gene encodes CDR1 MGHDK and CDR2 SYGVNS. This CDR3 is CASSNRVEGYTF. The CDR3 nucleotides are TGTGCCAGCAGTAACAGGGTTGAGGGCTACACCTTC.

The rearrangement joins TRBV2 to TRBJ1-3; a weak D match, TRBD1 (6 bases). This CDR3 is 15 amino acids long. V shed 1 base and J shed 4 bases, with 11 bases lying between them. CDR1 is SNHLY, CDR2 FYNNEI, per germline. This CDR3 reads CASSEGNRAGNTIYF. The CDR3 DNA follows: TGTGCCAGCAGTGAAGGGAACAGGGCGGGAAACACCATATATTTT. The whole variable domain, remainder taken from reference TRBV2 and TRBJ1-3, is EPEVTQTPSHQVTQMGQEVILRCVPISNHLYFYWYRQILGQKVEFLVSFYNNEISEKSEIFDDQFSVERPDGSNFTLKIRSTKLEDSAMYFCASSEGNRAGNTIYFGEGSWLTVV.

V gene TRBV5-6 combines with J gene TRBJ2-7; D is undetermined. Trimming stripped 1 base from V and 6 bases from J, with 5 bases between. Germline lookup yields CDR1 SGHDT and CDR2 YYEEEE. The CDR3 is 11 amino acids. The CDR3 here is CASSLTGEQYF. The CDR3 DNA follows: TGTGCCAGCAGCTTGACTGGCGAGCAGTACTTC.

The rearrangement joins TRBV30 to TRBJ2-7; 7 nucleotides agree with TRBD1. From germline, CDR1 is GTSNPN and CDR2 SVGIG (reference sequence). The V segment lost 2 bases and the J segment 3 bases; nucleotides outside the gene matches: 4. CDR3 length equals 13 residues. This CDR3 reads CAWSRQGVYEQYF. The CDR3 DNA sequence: TGTGCCTGGAGTAGGCAGGGGGTCTACGAGCAGTACTTC.

The DNA of the CDR3 is TGTGCCAGCAGCTTGGGGGACAGGGGCGCAAGGAACACCGGGGAGCTGTTTTTT. Its translation: CASSLGDRGARNTGELFF. The V call is TRBV7-9, the J call TRBJ2-2; TRBD1 agrees at 10 bases. With 3 bases clipped from V and 1 base from J, the junction kept 8 bases outside the gene matches. The length of the CDR3 is 18 residues. Germline V gene data show CDR1 as SEHNR and CDR2 as FQNEAQ (reference sequence).

The CDR3 reads CASSLRPLAGGPDTQYF. The DNA of the CDR3 is TGTGCCAGCAGCCTCCGCCCTTTAGCGGGGGGGCCAGATACGCAGTATTTT. V is TRBV7-6 and J is TRBJ2-3, with 11 bases that match TRBD2. CDR1 and CDR2 from the germline V gene are SGHVS and FNYEAQ. V lost 5 bases and J lost 4; bases outside the gene matches: 11. The CDR3 has 17 residues.

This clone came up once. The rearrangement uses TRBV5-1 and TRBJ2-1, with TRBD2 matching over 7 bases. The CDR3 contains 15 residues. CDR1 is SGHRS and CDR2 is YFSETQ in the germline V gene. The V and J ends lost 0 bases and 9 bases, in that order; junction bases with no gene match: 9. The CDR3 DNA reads TGCGCCAGCAGCTTGGAACGGGCGGGAGCATCTGAGCAGTTCTTC. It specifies CASSLERAGASEQFF.

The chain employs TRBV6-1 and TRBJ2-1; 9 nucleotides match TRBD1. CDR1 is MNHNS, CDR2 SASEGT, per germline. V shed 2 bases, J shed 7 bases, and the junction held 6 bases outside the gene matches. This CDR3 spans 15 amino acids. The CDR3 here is CASSESGQGQNEQFF. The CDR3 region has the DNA TGTGCCAGCAGTGAATCTGGACAGGGGCAAAATGAGCAGTTCTTC.

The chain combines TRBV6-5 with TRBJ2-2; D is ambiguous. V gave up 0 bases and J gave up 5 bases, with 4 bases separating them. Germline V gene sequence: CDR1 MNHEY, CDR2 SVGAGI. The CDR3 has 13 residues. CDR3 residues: CASSYSWTGELFF. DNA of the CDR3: TGTGCCAGCAGTTACTCTTGGACCGGGGAGCTGTTTTTT.

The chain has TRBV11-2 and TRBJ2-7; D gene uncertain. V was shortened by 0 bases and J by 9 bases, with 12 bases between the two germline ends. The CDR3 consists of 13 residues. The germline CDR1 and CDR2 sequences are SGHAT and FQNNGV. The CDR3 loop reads CASSLDRQNLQYF. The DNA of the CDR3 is TGTGCCAGCAGCTTAGATAGGCAGAACCTGCAGTACTTC. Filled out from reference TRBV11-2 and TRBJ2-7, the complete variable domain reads EAGVAQSPRYKIIEKRQSVAFWCNPISGHATLYWYQQILGQGPKLLIQFQNNGVVDDSQLPKDRFSAERLKGVDSTLKIQPAKLEDSAVYLCASSLDRQNLQYFGPGTRLTVT.

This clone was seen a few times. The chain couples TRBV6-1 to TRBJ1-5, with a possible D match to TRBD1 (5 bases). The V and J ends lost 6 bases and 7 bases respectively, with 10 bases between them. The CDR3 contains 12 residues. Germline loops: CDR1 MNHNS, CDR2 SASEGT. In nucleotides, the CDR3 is TGTGCCAGCAGGAGGGGAACCCAGCCCCAGCATTTT. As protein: CASRRGTQPQHF.

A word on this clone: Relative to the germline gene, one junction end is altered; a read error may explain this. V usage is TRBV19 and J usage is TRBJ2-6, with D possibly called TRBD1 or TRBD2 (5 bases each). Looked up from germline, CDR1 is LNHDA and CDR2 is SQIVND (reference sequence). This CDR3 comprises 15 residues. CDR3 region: CASSPRGSGTNVLTF. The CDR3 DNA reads TGTGCCAGTAGTCCACGGGGCTCTGGGACCAACGTCCTGACTTTC.

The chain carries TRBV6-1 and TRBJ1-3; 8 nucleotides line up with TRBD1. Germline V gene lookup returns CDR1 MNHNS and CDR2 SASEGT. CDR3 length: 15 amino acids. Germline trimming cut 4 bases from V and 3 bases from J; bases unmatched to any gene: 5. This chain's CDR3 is CASSGGTGVGNTIYF. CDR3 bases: TGTGCCAGCAGTGGAGGGACAGGCGTTGGAAACACCATATATTTT.

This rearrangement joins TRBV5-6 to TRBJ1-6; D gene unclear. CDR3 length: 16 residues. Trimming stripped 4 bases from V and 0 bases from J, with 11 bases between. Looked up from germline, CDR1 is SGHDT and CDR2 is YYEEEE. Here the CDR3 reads CASSDTGISYNSPLHF. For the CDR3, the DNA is TGTGCCAGCAGCGATACCGGGATCTCCTATAATTCACCCCTCCACTTT.

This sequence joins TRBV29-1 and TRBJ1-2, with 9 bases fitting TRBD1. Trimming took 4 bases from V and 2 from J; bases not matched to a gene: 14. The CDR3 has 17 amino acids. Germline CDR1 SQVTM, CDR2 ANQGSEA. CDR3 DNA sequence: TGCAGCGTTGTAGAGGGAAAAACAGGGGGCCTAAACTATGGCTACACCTTC. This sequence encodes CSVVEGKTGGLNYGYTF.